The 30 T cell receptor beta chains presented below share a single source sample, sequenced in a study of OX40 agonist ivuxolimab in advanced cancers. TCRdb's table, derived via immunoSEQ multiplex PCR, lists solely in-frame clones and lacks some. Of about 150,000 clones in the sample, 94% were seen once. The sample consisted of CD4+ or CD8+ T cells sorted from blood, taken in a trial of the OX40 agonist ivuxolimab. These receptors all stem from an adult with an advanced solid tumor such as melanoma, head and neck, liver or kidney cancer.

DNA for the CDR3: TGTGCCAGCAGTTTATCAGGGGACTATGGCTACACCTTC. Protein product: CASSLSGDYGYTF. The J gene is TRBJ1-2, the V gene TRBV28; a possible D gene is TRBD1 (6 bases). Germline loops: CDR1 MDHEN, CDR2 SYDVKM. This CDR3 comprises 13 residues. V was trimmed by 1 base and J by 3 bases, leaving 6 bases between them.

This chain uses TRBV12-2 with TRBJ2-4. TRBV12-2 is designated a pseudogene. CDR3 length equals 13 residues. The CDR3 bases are TGTGCAAGTCGCTCGGGCCCCAAAAACATTCAGTACTTC. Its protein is CASRSGPKNIQYF.

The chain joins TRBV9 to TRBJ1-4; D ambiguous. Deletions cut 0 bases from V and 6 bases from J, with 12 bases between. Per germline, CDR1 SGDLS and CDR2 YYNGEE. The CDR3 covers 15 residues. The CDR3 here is CASSVGARLDEKLFF. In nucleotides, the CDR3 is TGTGCCAGCAGCGTAGGGGCAAGGCTCGATGAAAAACTGTTTTTT.

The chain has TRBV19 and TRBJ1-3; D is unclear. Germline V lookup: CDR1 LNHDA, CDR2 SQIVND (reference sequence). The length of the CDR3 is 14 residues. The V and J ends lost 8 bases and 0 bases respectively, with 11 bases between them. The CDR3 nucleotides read TGTGCCAGTGAGGACGTACGCTCTGGAAACACCATATATTTT. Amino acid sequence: CASEDVRSGNTIYF. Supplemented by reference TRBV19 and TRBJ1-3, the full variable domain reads DGGITQSPKYLFRKEGQNVTLSCEQNLNHDAMYWYRQDPGQGLRLIYYSQIVNDFQKGDIAEGYSVSREKKESFPLTVTSAQKNPTAFYLCASEDVRSGNTIYFGEGSWLTVV.

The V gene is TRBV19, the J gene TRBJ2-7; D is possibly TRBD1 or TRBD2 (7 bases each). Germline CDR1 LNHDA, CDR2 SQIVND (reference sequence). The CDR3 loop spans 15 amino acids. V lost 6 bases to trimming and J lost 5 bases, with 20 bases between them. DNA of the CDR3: TGTGCCAGTAGCCTGGGAGGGACAGATCCTCACGAGCAGTACTTC. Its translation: CASSLGGTDPHEQYF.

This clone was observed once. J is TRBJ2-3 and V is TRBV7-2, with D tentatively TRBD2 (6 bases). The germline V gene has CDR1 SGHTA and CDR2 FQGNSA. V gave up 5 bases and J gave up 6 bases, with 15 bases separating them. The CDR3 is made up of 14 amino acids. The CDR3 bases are TGTGCCAGCAGCGCGGGACCCGGCTTGGATACGCAGTATTTT. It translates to CASSAGPGLDTQYF.

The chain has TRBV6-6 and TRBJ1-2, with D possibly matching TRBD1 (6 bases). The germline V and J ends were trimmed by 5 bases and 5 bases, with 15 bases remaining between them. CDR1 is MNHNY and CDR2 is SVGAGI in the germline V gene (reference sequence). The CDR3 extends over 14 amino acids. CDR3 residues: CASSGPGQGYGYTF. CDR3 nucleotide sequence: TGTGCCAGCAGTGGACCGGGACAAGGATATGGCTACACCTTC.

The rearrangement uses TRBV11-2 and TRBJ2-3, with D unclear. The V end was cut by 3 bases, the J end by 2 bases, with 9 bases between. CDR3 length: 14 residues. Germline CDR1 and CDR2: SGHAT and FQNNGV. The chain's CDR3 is CASSLGTYTDTQYF. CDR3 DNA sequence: TGTGCCAGCAGCTTGGGCACTTACACAGATACGCAGTATTTT.

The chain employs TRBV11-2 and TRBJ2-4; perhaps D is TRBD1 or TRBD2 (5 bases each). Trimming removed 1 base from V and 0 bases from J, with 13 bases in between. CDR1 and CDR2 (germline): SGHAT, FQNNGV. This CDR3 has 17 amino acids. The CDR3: CASSLGRTPGAKNIQYF. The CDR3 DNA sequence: TGTGCCAGCAGCTTAGGGAGGACACCGGGAGCCAAAAACATTCAGTACTTC. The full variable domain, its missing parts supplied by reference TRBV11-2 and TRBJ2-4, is EAGVAQSPRYKIIEKRQSVAFWCNPISGHATLYWYQQILGQGPKLLIQFQNNGVVDDSQLPKDRFSAERLKGVDSTLKIQPAKLEDSAVYLCASSLGRTPGAKNIQYFGAGTRLSVL.

CDR3 sequence reads: CASNPGQGENIQYF. The CDR3, as DNA: TGTGCCAGCAATCCGGGACAGGGAGAAAACATTCAGTACTTC. V gene TRBV28 combines with J gene TRBJ2-4; 9 bases align to TRBD1. Trimming at V came to 7 bases and at J to 5 bases, leaving 6 bases not matched to a gene. The CDR3 runs to 14 residues. In germline, CDR1 is MDHEN, CDR2 SYDVKM.

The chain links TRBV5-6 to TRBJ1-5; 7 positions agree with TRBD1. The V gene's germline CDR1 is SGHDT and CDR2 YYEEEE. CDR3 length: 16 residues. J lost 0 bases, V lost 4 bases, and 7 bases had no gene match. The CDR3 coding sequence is TGTGCCAGCAGCCACAGGGGACGGCTTAGCAATCAGCCCCAGCATTTT. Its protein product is CASSHRGRLSNQPQHF.

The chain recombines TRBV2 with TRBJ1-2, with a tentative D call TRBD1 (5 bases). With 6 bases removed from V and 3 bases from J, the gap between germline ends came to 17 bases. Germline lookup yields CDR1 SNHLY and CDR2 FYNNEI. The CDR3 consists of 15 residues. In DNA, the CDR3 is TGTGCCAGCAGGGAGGCCGTCGGGGCGCACTATGGCTACACCTTC. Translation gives CASREAVGAHYGYTF.

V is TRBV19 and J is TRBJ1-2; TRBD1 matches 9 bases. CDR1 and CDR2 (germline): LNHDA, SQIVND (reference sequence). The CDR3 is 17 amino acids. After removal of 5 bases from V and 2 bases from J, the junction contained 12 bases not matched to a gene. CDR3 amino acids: CASSPLASGQGNYGYTF. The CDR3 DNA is TGTGCCAGTAGTCCCCTTGCGTCGGGACAGGGAAACTATGGCTACACCTTC. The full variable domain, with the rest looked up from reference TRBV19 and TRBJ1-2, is DGGITQSPKYLFRKEGQNVTLSCEQNLNHDAMYWYRQDPGQGLRLIYYSQIVNDFQKGDIAEGYSVSREKKESFPLTVTSAQKNPTAFYLCASSPLASGQGNYGYTFGSGTRLTVV.

Written as DNA, the CDR3 is TGCGCCAGCAGCTGGGGGACAGGTTCCTACGAGCAGTACTTC. Translation gives CASSWGTGSYEQYF. The J gene is TRBJ2-7, the V gene TRBV5-1, with 8 bases matching TRBD1. After removal of 3 bases from V and 1 base from J, the junction contained 3 bases not matched to a gene. The CDR3 has 14 residues. Germline V gene lookup returns CDR1 SGHRS and CDR2 YFSETQ.

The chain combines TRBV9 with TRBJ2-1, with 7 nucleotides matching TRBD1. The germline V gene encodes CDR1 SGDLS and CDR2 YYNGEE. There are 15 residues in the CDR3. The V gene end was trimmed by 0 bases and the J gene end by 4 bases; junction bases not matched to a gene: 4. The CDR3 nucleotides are TGTGCCAGCAGCGTAGAAGGACAGGCATACAATGAGCAGTTCTTC. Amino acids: CASSVEGQAYNEQFF.

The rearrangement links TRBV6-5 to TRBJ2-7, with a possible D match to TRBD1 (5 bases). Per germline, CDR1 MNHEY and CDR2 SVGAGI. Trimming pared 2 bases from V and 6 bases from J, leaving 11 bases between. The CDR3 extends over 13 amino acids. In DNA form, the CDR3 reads TGTGCCAGCAGTTACAGCAGGGCAGGCGAGCAGTACTTC. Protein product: CASSYSRAGEQYF.

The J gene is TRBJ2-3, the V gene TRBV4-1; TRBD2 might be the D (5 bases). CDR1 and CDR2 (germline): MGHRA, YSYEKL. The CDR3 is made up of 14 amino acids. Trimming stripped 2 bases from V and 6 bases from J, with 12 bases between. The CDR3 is CASSQPLRRDTQYF. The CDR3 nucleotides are TGCGCCAGCAGCCAACCTCTTAGGAGGGATACGCAGTATTTT.

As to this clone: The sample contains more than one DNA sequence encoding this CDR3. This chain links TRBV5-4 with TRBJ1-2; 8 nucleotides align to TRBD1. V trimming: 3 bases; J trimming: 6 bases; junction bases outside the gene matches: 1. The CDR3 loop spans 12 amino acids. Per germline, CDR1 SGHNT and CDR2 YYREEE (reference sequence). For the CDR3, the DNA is TGTGCCAGCAGCTCGGGACAGGATGGCTACACCTTC. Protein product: CASSSGQDGYTF.

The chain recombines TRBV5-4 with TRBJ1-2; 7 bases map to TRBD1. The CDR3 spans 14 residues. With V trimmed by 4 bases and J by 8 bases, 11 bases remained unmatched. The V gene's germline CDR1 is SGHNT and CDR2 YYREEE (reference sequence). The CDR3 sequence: CASSNRQGESGYTF. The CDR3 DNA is TGTGCCAGCAGCAATCGACAGGGAGAAAGCGGCTACACCTTC.

DNA of the CDR3: TGTGCCAGCAGCTTAGGAGGGACCGTAGATGTCCCCCAGCATTTT. It yields the protein CASSLGGTVDVPQHF. V is TRBV7-2 and J is TRBJ1-5; D is possibly TRBD1 (5 bases). Trimming took 1 base from V and 10 from J, leaving 17 bases between them. The CDR3 covers 15 residues. Looked up from germline, CDR1 is SGHTA and CDR2 is FQGNSA.

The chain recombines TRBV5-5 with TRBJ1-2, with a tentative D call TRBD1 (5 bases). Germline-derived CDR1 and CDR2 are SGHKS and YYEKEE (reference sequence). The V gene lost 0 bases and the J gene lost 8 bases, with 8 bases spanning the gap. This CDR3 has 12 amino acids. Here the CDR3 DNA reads TGTGCCAGCAGCTTGGGTGGGGGAGGCTACACCTTC. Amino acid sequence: CASSLGGGGYTF.

The CDR3 is CSVRGEGRKNTEAFF. Written as DNA, the CDR3 is TGCAGCGTCCGCGGGGAGGGGCGTAAGAACACTGAAGCTTTCTTT. This chain joins TRBV29-1 and TRBJ1-1; possibly TRBD1 for D (5 bases). The germline V and J ends were trimmed by 6 bases and 1 base, with 18 bases remaining between them. Germline CDR1 SQVTM, CDR2 ANQGSEA. CDR3 length: 15 amino acids.

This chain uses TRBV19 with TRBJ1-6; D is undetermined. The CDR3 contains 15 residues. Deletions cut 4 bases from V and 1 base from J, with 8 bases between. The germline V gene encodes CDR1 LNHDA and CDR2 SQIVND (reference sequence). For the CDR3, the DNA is TGTGCCAGTAGTAGGTGGTTTTCCTATAATTCACCCCTCCACTTT. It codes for CASSRWFSYNSPLHF.

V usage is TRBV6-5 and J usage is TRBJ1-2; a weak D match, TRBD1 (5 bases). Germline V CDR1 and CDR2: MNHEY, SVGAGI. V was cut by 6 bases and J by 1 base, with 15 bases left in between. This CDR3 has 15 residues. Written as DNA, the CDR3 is TGTGCCAGCAGCGGGGCCGGGAGGGGTAACTATGGCTACACCTTC. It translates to CASSGAGRGNYGYTF.

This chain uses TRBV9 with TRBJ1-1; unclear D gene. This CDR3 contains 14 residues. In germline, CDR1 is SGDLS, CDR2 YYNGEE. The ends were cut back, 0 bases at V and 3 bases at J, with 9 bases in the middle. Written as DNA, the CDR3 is TGTGCCAGCAGCGTAGGTGGCAGAGACACTGAAGCTTTCTTT. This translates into CASSVGGRDTEAFF.

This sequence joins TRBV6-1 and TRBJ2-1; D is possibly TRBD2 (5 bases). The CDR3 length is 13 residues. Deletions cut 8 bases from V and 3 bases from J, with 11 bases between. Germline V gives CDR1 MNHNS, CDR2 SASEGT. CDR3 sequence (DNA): TGTGCCAGCGAGGGAACCAACTACAATGAGCAGTTCTTC. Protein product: CASEGTNYNEQFF.

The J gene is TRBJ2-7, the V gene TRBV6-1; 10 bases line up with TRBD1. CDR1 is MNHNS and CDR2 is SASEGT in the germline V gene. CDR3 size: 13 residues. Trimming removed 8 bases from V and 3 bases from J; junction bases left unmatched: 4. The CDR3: CASGRDRGYEQYF. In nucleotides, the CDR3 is TGTGCCAGCGGAAGGGACAGGGGCTACGAGCAGTACTTC.

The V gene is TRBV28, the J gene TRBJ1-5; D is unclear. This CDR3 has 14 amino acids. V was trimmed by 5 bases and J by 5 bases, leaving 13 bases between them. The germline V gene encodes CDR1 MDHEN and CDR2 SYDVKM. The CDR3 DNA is TGTGCCAGCAGTGGAACCGGGAAACATCAGCCCCAGCATTTT. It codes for CASSGTGKHQPQHF.

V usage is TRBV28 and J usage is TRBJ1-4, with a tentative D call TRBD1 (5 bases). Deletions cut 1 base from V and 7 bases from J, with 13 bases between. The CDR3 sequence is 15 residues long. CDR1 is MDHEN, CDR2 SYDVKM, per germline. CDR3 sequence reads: CASSLSQGYSEKLFF. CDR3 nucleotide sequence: TGTGCCAGCAGTTTATCCCAGGGCTATAGTGAAAAACTGTTTTTT.

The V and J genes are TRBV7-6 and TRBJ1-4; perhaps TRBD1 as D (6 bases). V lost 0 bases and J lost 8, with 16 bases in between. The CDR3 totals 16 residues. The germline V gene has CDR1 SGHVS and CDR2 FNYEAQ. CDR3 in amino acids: CASSLARDNTIEKLFF. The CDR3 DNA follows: TGTGCCAGCAGCTTAGCCCGGGACAACACCATAGAAAAACTGTTTTTT.